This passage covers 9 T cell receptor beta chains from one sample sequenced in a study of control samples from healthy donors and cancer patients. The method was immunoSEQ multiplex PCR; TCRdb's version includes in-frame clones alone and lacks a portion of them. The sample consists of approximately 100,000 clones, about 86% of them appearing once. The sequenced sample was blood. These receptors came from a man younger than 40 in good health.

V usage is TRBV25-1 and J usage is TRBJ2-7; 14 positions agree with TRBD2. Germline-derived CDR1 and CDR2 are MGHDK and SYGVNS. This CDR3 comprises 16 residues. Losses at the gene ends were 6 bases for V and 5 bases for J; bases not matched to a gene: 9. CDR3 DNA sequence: TGTGCCAGCAGCCGACTAGCGGGAGGGCTAATCGACGAGCAGTACTTC. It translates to CASSRLAGGLIDEQYF.

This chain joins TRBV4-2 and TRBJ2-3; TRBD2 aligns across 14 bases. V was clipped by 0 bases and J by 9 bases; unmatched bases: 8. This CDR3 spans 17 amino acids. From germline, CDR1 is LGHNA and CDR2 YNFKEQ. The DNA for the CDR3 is TGTGCCAGCAGCCAAGAAAAAGCGGGACTAGCGGGAGACACGCAGTATTTT. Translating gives CASSQEKAGLAGDTQYF.

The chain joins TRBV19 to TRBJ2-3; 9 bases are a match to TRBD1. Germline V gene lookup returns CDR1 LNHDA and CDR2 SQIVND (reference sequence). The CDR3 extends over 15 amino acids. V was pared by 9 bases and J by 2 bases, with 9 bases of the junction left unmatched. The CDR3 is CASKKQGAYTDTQYF. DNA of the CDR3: TGTGCCAGCAAGAAACAGGGGGCCTACACAGATACGCAGTATTTT.

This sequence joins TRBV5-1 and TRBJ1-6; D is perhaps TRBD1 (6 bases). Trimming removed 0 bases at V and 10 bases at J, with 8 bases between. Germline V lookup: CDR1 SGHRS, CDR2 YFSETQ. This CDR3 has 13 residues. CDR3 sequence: CASSLEGDSPLHF. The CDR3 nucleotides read TGCGCCAGCAGCTTGGAGGGGGACTCACCCCTCCACTTT.

Written as DNA, the CDR3 is TGTGCCAGCAGTGTCACCAGGGTAATTTACTCCTACGAGCAGTACTTC. It specifies CASSVTRVIYSYEQYF. V usage is TRBV6-1 and J usage is TRBJ2-7; possible D gene TRBD1, 5 bases. This CDR3 is 16 amino acids long. Trimming cost V 4 bases and J 0 bases, with 16 bases left between them. Germline V CDR1 and CDR2: MNHNS, SASEGT.

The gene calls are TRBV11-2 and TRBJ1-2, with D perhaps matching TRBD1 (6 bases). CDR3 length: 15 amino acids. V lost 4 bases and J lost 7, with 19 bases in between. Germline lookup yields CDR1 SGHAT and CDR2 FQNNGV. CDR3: CASSSTGTVSSGYTF. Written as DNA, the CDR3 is TGTGCCAGCAGCTCGACAGGCACGGTCTCCTCTGGCTACACCTTC. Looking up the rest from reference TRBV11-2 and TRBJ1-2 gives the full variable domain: EAGVAQSPRYKIIEKRQSVAFWCNPISGHATLYWYQQILGQGPKLLIQFQNNGVVDDSQLPKDRFSAERLKGVDSTLKIQPAKLEDSAVYLCASSSTGTVSSGYTFGSGTRLTVV.

CDR3 in amino acids: CASSPRTGGPDTQYF. The DNA for the CDR3 is TGTGCCAGCAGCCCTCGGACAGGGGGACCAGATACGCAGTATTTT. J is TRBJ2-3 and V is TRBV11-1; TRBD1 agrees at 10 bases. Germline V gene data show CDR1 as SGHAT and CDR2 as FQDESV (reference sequence). After removal of 5 bases from V and 4 bases from J, the junction contained 6 bases not matched to a gene. The CDR3 contains 15 residues.

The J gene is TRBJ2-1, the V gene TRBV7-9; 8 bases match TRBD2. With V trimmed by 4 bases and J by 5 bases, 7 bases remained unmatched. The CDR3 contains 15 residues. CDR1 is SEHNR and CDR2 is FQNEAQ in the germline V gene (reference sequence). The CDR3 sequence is CASSSLAGADNEQFF. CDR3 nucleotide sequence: TGTGCCAGCAGCTCCCTAGCGGGCGCGGACAATGAGCAGTTCTTC.

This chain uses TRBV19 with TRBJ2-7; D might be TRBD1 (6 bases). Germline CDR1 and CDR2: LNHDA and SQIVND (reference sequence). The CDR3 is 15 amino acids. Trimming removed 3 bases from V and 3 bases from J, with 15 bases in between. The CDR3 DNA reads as TGTGCCAGTAGTATGGGTACAGGGAAATACTACGAGCAGTACTTC. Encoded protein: CASSMGTGKYYEQYF.